The present TCR beta chain was sequenced within a study of cytomegalovirus exposure and HLA in healthy donors. Study details: There were approximately 400 genotyped donors. Of these, 81% fell in the genetic ancestry cluster associated with self-reported Caucasian donors. Findings of the study overall: Reports indicate that TCR beta sequences accurately predicted the HLA-A and HLA-B alleles of most subjects.

As to this clone: Antigen unknown.

The CDR3 covers 12 residues. The study ran its PCR with 60 Vbeta and 13 Jbeta primers. The authors' processing: The count from a later analysis was tens of millions of unique TCR beta chains, some 9.9 million of them shared. Profiling relied on immunoSEQ multiplex PCR, and the TCRdb table lists in-frame clones only, not all of them. V and J calls and clone size are copied from that table; D and trimming were computed from the DNA. This sample has about 150,000 clones, with roughly four fifths found just once. This receptor was obtained from a man aged 35-49 years in good health and CMV-seronegative. The chain has TRBV21-1 and TRBJ1-1. TRBV21-1 is given as a pseudogene. The material sequenced was PBMCs. The CDR3 loop is CASSIDSYEAFF. The DNA of the CDR3 is TGTGCCAGCAGCATTGACTCCTATGAAGCTTTCTTT.